Shown below are 18 T cell receptor beta chains from a single sample sequenced in a study of blood T cell repertoires in COVID-19. Measured with immunoSEQ multiplex PCR; TCRdb has only the in-frame clones, and not every one. The sample shows roughly 88,000 clones, roughly 85% of them seen only once. Sample: peripheral blood. Receptors were obtained from a woman in her fifties or sixties with COVID-19, enrolled during active disease.

The rearrangement joins TRBV7-2 to TRBJ1-3, with 7 bases identical to TRBD1. Germline V gene data show CDR1 as SGHTA and CDR2 as FQGNSA. With 4 bases clipped from V and 0 bases from J, the junction kept 6 bases outside the gene matches. The CDR3 extends over 16 amino acids. CDR3 region: CASSSDRSRSGNTIYF. The CDR3 DNA reads TGTGCCAGCAGCTCGGACAGGTCGCGCTCTGGAAACACCATATATTTT. Full variable domain (outside the CDR3, taken from reference TRBV7-2 and TRBJ1-3): GAGVSQSPSNKVTEKGKDVELRCDPISGHTALYWYRQSLGQGLEFLIYFQGNSAPDKSGLPSDRFSAERTGGSVSTLTIQRTQQEDSAVYLCASSSDRSRSGNTIYFGEGSWLTVV.

This rearrangement joins TRBV10-2 to TRBJ2-1, with TRBD2 identical over 9 bases. Looked up from germline, CDR1 is WSHSY and CDR2 is SAAADI. This CDR3 has 15 amino acids. The V gene end was trimmed by 1 base and the J gene end by 8 bases; junction bases not matched to a gene: 6. CDR3: CASSEWAGGRYEQFF. CDR3 DNA: TGCGCCAGCAGTGAGTGGGCGGGGGGGCGCTATGAGCAGTTCTTC.

V and J are TRBV9 and TRBJ1-3; TRBD1 is a possible D gene (5 bases). The germline CDR1 and CDR2 sequences are SGDLS and YYNGEE. This CDR3 spans 14 amino acids. V gave up 10 bases and J gave up 4 bases, with 18 bases separating them. CDR3 amino acids: CASTATHLGNTIYF. The CDR3 coding sequence is TGTGCCTCGACAGCCACACATTTAGGAAACACCATATATTTT.

This chain links TRBV5-1 with TRBJ1-3; D is undetermined. V was clipped by 2 bases and J by 0 bases, with 6 bases between them. Germline-derived CDR1 and CDR2 are SGHRS and YFSETQ. This CDR3 comprises 14 residues. The CDR3 spells CASSFGVSGNTIYF. The CDR3 coding sequence is TGCGCCAGCAGCTTCGGGGTCTCTGGAAACACCATATATTTT.

The V and J genes are TRBV11-2 and TRBJ2-3; D gene unclear. This CDR3 spans 14 amino acids. Trimming pared 4 bases from V and 3 bases from J, leaving 11 bases between. Germline V gene sequence: CDR1 SGHAT, CDR2 FQNNGV. CDR3 sequence reads: CASSSTVGTDTQYF. Here the CDR3 DNA reads TGTGCCAGCAGCTCTACTGTTGGTACAGATACGCAGTATTTT.

V and J are TRBV7-2 and TRBJ1-2, with 9 bases identical to TRBD1. The CDR3 sequence is 15 residues long. The germline CDR1 and CDR2 sequences are SGHTA and FQGNSA. V was clipped by 0 bases and J by 1 base; unmatched bases: 0. CDR3 nucleotide sequence: TGTGCCAGCAGCTTAGCGGGACAGGGTAACTATGGCTACACCTTC. Translating it yields CASSLAGQGNYGYTF.

The chain has TRBV5-1 and TRBJ2-3; maybe TRBD2 (6 bases). The CDR3 has 15 residues. The germline V gene encodes CDR1 SGHRS and CDR2 YFSETQ. The V gene lost 3 bases and the J gene lost 1 base, with 12 bases spanning the gap. CDR3 nucleotide sequence: TGCGCCAGCAGCTCTTTTGGAGGGGGCACAGATACGCAGTATTTT. Residues: CASSSFGGGTDTQYF.

The V and J genes are TRBV6-2 or TRBV6-3 and TRBJ1-5; maybe TRBD1 (6 bases). V was shortened by 4 bases and J by 0 bases, with 7 bases between the two germline ends. The CDR3 covers 14 residues. Germline V CDR1 and CDR2: MNHEY, SVGEGT. CDR3 protein: CASSWTVSNQPQHF. The CDR3 DNA follows: TGTGCCAGCAGTTGGACAGTTAGCAATCAGCCCCAGCATTTT.

The rearrangement joins TRBV6-5 to TRBJ1-2, with 9 bases fitting TRBD1. Germline trimming cut 6 bases from V and 6 bases from J; bases unmatched to any gene: 5. Per germline, CDR1 MNHEY and CDR2 SVGAGI. The CDR3 consists of 13 residues. This CDR3 is CASRGTGRDGYTF. CDR3 nucleotides: TGTGCCAGCAGGGGGACAGGGAGGGATGGCTACACCTTC.

The gene calls are TRBV7-8 and TRBJ1-5, with 7 bases aligning to TRBD1. Germline V gene sequence: CDR1 SGHVS, CDR2 FQNEAQ. The CDR3 is 13 residues long. V lost 5 bases to trimming and J lost 6 bases; unmatched junction nucleotides: 4. CDR3 region: CASSPQGVQPQHF. DNA of the CDR3: TGTGCCAGCAGCCCGCAGGGGGTTCAGCCCCAGCATTTT. The entire variable domain, with the rest obtained from reference TRBV7-8 and TRBJ1-5, is as follows: GAGVSQSPRYKVAKRGQDVALRCDPISGHVSLFWYQQALGQGPEFLTYFQNEAQLDKSGLPSDRFFAERPEGSVSTLKIQRTQQEDSAVYLCASSPQGVQPQHFGDGTRLSIL.

The chain joins TRBV5-4 to TRBJ2-3; 13 bases line up with TRBD2. Losses at the gene ends were 3 bases for V and 1 base for J; bases not matched to a gene: 8. The CDR3 is 18 residues long. Per germline, CDR1 SGHNT and CDR2 YYREEE (reference sequence). CDR3 sequence reads: CASSSGAGTSGGTDTQYF. The CDR3 region has the DNA TGTGCCAGCAGCTCGGGGGCCGGGACTAGCGGGGGCACAGATACGCAGTATTTT.

Concerning this clone: Its ends do not fully match the called genes, so a read error is possible. The rearrangement links TRBV7-7 to TRBJ2-2; 7 nucleotides match TRBD1. The CDR3 is 15 residues long. Per germline, CDR1 SSHAT and CDR2 FNYEAQ (reference sequence). The CDR3, as DNA: TGTGCTAGCAGCGAGGGACAGAAAGACACCGGGGAGCTGTTTTTT. Its protein is CASSEGQKDTGELFF. The full variable domain, completed using reference TRBV7-7 and TRBJ2-2, is GAGVSQSPRYKVTKRGQDVTLRCDPISSHATLYWYQQALGQGPEFLTYFNYEAQPDKSGLPSDRFSAERPEGSISTLTIQRTEQRDSAMYRCASSEGQKDTGELFFGEGSRLTVL.

The V and J genes are TRBV19 and TRBJ2-1; D ambiguous. V was clipped by 5 bases and J by 4 bases, with 6 bases between them. The CDR3 consists of 12 residues. Germline V lookup: CDR1 LNHDA, CDR2 SQIVND (reference sequence). The DNA for the CDR3 is TGTGCCAGTAGTCAAACTTACAATGAGCAGTTCTTC. Protein: CASSQTYNEQFF.

The chain recombines TRBV6-1 with TRBJ2-3; no definite D call. Trimming stripped 3 bases from V and 1 base from J, with 8 bases between. The V gene's germline CDR1 is MNHNS and CDR2 SASEGT. The CDR3 is 14 residues long. The CDR3 here is CASSDRPRTDTQYF. Here the CDR3 DNA reads TGTGCCAGCAGTGACAGGCCTCGCACAGATACGCAGTATTTT.

V is TRBV19 and J is TRBJ2-7; TRBD2 might be the D (6 bases). The CDR3 sequence is 12 residues long. Germline lookup yields CDR1 LNHDA and CDR2 SQIVND (reference sequence). V was shortened by 7 bases and J by 9 bases, with 16 bases between the two germline ends. In DNA form, the CDR3 reads TGTGCCAGTAAGGAGGGTGGGTGCGGGCAGTACTTC. This codes for CASKEGGCGQYF.

This sequence joins TRBV3-1 (or the pseudogene TRBV3-2) and TRBJ1-2; TRBD1 aligns across 9 bases. Germline-derived CDR1 and CDR2 are LGHDT and YNNKEL (reference sequence). After removal of 5 bases from V and 3 bases from J, the junction contained 10 bases not matched to a gene. The CDR3 sequence is 16 residues long. In DNA, the CDR3 is TGTGCCAGCAGCAGCCGGGACAGGGTGCTCTACTATGGCTACACCTTC. It specifies CASSSRDRVLYYGYTF.

The chain employs TRBV5-1 and TRBJ2-5; D remains ambiguous. This CDR3 comprises 13 residues. Germline V gene lookup returns CDR1 SGHRS and CDR2 YFSETQ. Trimming removed 4 bases at V and 2 bases at J, with 9 bases between. The CDR3 loop reads CASSRGRQETQYF. CDR3 bases: TGCGCCAGCAGCCGAGGTAGGCAAGAGACCCAGTACTTC.

This clone was recorded only once. CDR3: CASSLALSRGTQYF. CDR3 coding DNA: TGTGCCAGCAGTCTAGCGTTGAGCCGGGGGACCCAGTACTTC. V usage is TRBV25-1 and J usage is TRBJ2-5; tentatively, D is TRBD2 (6 bases). Trimming pared 5 bases from V and 7 bases from J, leaving 17 bases between. This CDR3 spans 14 amino acids. CDR1 and CDR2 from the germline V gene are MGHDK and SYGVNS.